This T cell receptor beta chain is from a study of T cells in Graves' hyperthyroidism and ophthalmopathy. Study observations and caveats: A model of 13 V-J features distinguished ophthalmopathy from stable hyperthyroidism.

Authors of the study amplified TCR beta CDR3 regions from RNA transcripts. During a first-round RT-PCR of the TCR CDR3, the HTBI primer set was used. MiXCR, applied by TCRdb to the multiplex PCR reads, yields one record per CDR3 protein. The data contain roughly 240,000 distinct CDR3 sequences, almost 25% of them singletons. Notes on this clonotype: Its antigen is unidentified.

The CDR3 sequence is 16 residues long. V trimming: 3 bases; J trimming: 3 bases; junction bases outside the gene matches: 4. Per germline, CDR1 KGHDR and CDR2 SFDVKD. The sample taken for sequencing was blood. The receptor was isolated from a woman aged 40 to 50 with Graves' ophthalmopathy. The chain links TRBV24-1 to TRBJ2-2, with 9 bases aligning to TRBD2. CDR3 bases: TGTGCCACCAGTGATGCGGGACTAGCAGACACCGGGGAGCTGTTTTTT. Protein: CATSDAGLADTGELFF.